The T cell receptor beta chain under discussion was sequenced for a study of shared clonotypes between healthy human individuals. Findings and limits, study-wide: Only blood was sampled, and tissue TCR repertoires likely differ from blood ones.

The table came from immunoSEQ multiplex PCR; TCRdb's copy has only in-frame clones and leaves some out. The sample has roughly 1,500,000 clones, roughly 98% seen once. The CDR3 contains 16 residues. V shed 3 bases and J 6 bases; nucleotides not matched to a gene: 11. Germline CDR1 is SGHRS and CDR2 is YFSETQ. As regards this clone: The antigen is not known.

This clonotype was obtained from a man under 40 in good health. Sequences were obtained from naive CD4+ T cells sorted from blood. Subset noted: CD45RA+ positively selected. This chain joins TRBV5-1 and TRBJ2-2, with TRBD1 matching over 7 bases. In DNA, the CDR3 is TGCGCCAGCAGCTCCGGACAGGCGCAGTTCCCCGGGGAGCTGTTTTTT. It translates to CASSSGQAQFPGELFF. Together with reference TRBV5-1 and TRBJ2-2, the CDR3 gives the full variable domain: KAGVTQTPRYLIKTRGQQVTLSCSPISGHRSVSWYQQTPGQGLQFLFEYFSETQRNKGNFPGRFSGRQFSNSRSEMNVSTLELGDSALYLCASSSGQAQFPGELFFGEGSRLTVL.